These 5 T cell receptor beta chains originate from one sample sequenced in a study of OX40 agonist ivuxolimab in advanced cancers. Libraries were prepared through the immunoSEQ multiplex PCR assay. TCRdb limited this immuneACCESS table to in-frame rearrangements with V and J called. A share of clones is missing; checked studies link under half to unresolved V genes, and the rest is unexplained. Present in this sample are about 46,000 clones, roughly 88% of which were seen just once. The ten largest clones represent 0.64% of the sample. Here the sequenced sample was CD4+ or CD8+ T cells sorted from blood, taken in a trial of the OX40 agonist ivuxolimab. The receptors shown here come from an adult with an advanced solid tumor such as melanoma, head and neck, liver or kidney cancer.

This clone was observed a single time. The chain joins TRBV7-2 to TRBJ2-7, with TRBD2 matching over 9 bases. J lost 3 bases, V lost 0 bases, and 0 bases had no gene match. The CDR3 covers 14 residues. Germline V gene lookup returns CDR1 SGHTA and CDR2 FQGNSA. The CDR3 DNA follows: TGTGCCAGCAGCTTAGCTAGCGGGAGCTACGAGCAGTACTTC. Encoded protein: CASSLASGSYEQYF.

V gene TRBV2 combines with J gene TRBJ2-5, with 9 bases matching TRBD1. The CDR3 consists of 14 residues. Germline V gene sequence: CDR1 SNHLY, CDR2 FYNNEI. Trimming cost V 4 bases and J 5 bases; bases outside gene matches: 5. Here the CDR3 DNA reads TGTGCCAGCAGTGGCGACAGGGGGGTGGAGACCCAGTACTTC. Its protein product is CASSGDRGVETQYF.

The chain carries TRBV9 and TRBJ2-7; 10 nucleotides agree with TRBD1. J was trimmed by 3 bases and V by 4 bases; bases with no gene match: 4. Germline-derived CDR1 and CDR2 are SGDLS and YYNGEE. This CDR3 is 14 amino acids long. The CDR3 coding sequence is TGTGCCAGCAGCTCAGGGACAGGGGTCTACGAGCAGTACTTC. Translated, it gives CASSSGTGVYEQYF.

The J gene is TRBJ1-2, the V gene TRBV28; TRBD1 aligns across 8 bases. The CDR3 runs 13 residues. With 6 bases clipped from V and 4 bases from J, the junction kept 4 bases outside the gene matches. Looked up from germline, CDR1 is MDHEN and CDR2 is SYDVKM. The CDR3 DNA is TGTGCCAGCAGCCCGGGACAGGTCTATGGCTACACCTTC. Translating gives CASSPGQVYGYTF.

V is TRBV28 and J is TRBJ2-7, with 9 positions matching TRBD1. The CDR3 runs 15 residues. CDR1 is MDHEN, CDR2 SYDVKM, per germline. J lost 6 bases, V lost 2 bases, and 8 bases had no gene match. In nucleotides, the CDR3 is TGTGCCAGCAGTTTAGGGGACAGGGTTGTCAGCGAGCAGTACTTC. Amino acids: CASSLGDRVVSEQYF.